This T cell receptor beta chain was recovered during a study of blood T cells in healthy people across ages. Note on this clonotype: Its matching antigen is unknown.

CDR1 is MDHEN, CDR2 SYDVKM, per germline. V lost 3 bases and J 8 bases, leaving 13 bases between the germline ends. The CDR3 has 14 amino acids. The study's findings and limits: Any conclusive comparison of naive versus antigen-experienced cells was prevented by using unsorted PBMCs.

Sample-barcoded 5' priming and a J-beta primer mix drove a second PCR of 7 to 11 cycles. Each cDNA molecule carried a tag from a template-switch adaptor that contained 12 random nucleotides. TCRdb re-called the 5' RACE reads with MiXCR, one entry per CDR3 protein. The data contain over 450,000 distinct CDR3 sequences, 20% to 30% of them singletons. The sample also formed part of further work on T cells of mothers and their children. As that report states: Persistent microchimeric T cell clones were sought, and none were detected.

V usage is TRBV28 and J usage is TRBJ1-4; D may be TRBD1 (6 bases). The sequence derives from a boy younger than 18 in good health. Sequenced sample: blood. CDR3: CASSFRDTGEKLFF. The CDR3 DNA follows: TGTGCCAGCAGTTTCCGGGACACGGGGGAAAAACTGTTTTTT.